This T cell receptor beta chain was captured in a study of T-cell memory formation after mild COVID-19. The CDR3 contains 15 residues. V dropped 0 bases and J dropped 5 bases, with 14 bases sitting between them. CDR1 MGHRA and CDR2 YSYEKL come from the germline V gene. In the case of this clonotype: Its antigen is unknown.

Study results and limitations: CD4+ contracting clones were mainly CM and EM; CD8+ ones, EMRA. Prior to infection, memory already included some responding clones, suggesting cross-reactive memory joined.

TCRdb reanalysed the 5' RACE reads using MiXCR and keeps one entry per CDR3 protein. This table has around 120,000 distinct CDR3 sequences, 16% appearing once. The source material was PBMCs or a T cell subset sorted from them (not recorded which). This TCR derives from an adult woman who had mild COVID-19 (a few samples of this study predate the infection). Cell type and time point are not known. This rearrangement joins TRBV4-1 to TRBJ2-7; TRBD1 or TRBD2 may be the D gene (5 bases each). CDR3 bases: TGCGCCAGCAGCCAAGACGTGGGGGAAGGCAACGAGCAGTACTTC. As protein: CASSQDVGEGNEQYF.